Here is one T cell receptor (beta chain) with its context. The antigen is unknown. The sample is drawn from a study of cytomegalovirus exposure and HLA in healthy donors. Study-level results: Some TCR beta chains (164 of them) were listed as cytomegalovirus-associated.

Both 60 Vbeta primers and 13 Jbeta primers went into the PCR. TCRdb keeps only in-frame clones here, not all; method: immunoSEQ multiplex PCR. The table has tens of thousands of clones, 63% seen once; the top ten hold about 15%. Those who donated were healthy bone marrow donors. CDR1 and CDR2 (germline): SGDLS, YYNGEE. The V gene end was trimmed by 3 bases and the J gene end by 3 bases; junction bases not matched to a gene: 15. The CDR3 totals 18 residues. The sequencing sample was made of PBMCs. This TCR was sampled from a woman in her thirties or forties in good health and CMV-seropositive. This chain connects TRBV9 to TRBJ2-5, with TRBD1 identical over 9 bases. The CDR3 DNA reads TGTGCCAGCAGCGCTGGAGGGCGACAGGGGGTAAGGAAAGAGACCCAGTACTTC. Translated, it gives CASSAGGRQGVRKETQYF. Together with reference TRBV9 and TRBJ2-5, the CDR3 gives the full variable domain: DSGVTQTPKHLITATGQRVTLRCSPRSGDLSVYWYQQSLDQGLQFLIQYYNGEERAKGNILERFSAQQFPDLHSELNLSSLELGDSALYFCASSAGGRQGVRKETQYFGPGTRLLVL.